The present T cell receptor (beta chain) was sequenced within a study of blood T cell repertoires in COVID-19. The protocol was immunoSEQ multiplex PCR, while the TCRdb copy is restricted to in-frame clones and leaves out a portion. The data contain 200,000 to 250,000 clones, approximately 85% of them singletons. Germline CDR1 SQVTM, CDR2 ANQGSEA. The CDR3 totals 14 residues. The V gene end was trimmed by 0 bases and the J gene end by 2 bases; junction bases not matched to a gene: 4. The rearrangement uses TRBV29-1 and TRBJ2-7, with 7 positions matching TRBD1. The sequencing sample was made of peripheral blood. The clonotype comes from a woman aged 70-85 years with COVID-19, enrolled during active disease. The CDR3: CSVEDRGQPYEQYF. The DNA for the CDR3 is TGCAGCGTTGAAGACAGGGGACAGCCCTACGAGCAGTACTTC.